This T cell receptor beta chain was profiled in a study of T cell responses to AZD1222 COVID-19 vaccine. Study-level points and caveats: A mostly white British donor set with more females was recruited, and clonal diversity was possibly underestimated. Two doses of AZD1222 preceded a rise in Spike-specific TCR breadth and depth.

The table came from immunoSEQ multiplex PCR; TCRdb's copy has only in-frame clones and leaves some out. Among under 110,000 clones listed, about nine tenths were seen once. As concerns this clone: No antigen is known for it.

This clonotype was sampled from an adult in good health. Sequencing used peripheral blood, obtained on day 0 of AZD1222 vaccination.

Here the CDR3 reads CASSRGRNNSPLHF. CDR3 bases: TGTGCCAGCAGTAGAGGGAGGAATAATTCACCCCTCCACTTT. This chain uses TRBV2 with TRBJ1-6, with no clear D. The CDR3 is 14 residues long. Germline CDR1 and CDR2: SNHLY and FYNNEI. The V end lost 5 bases, the J end lost 5 bases, and 10 bases lay between the germline ends.